This record concerns one T cell receptor beta chain sequence. The sample holds a few counts of this clone. Its antigen specificity is not known. Base qualities are not at hand, and no much larger clone is one base apart. The immunoSEQ Assay was used to immunosequence TCRbeta CDR3 regions from genomic DNA. Prior to high-throughput sequencing, genomic DNA was amplified by bias-controlled multiplex PCR. As for the original processing: To quantify the absolute abundance of each unique TCRbeta CDR3 region, the sequences were collapsed and filtered. Clonality, defined as 1 minus Pielou's evenness, was calculated using productive rearrangements only. Clones with significantly greater frequencies in on-treatment versus baseline samples were identified using a previously published method. TCRdb took over this immuneACCESS table, retaining in-frame rearrangements with V and J assigned. Such tables are incomplete; in checked studies, under half of the missing clones stem from an unresolved V gene, and the remainder is unexplained. V and J calls and clone size are given by that table; D and trimming were obtained from the DNA. The sample yields over 10,000 clones; under 80% were counted once. The ten biggest clones cover about 25% of the sample.

This sample is part of a study of sequential checkpoint blockade in melanoma (dated by TCRdb to between 2018 and 2020). Turning to the overall study: Patients were randomized 1:1 to first-line nivolumab followed by ipilimumab (arm A) or ipilimumab followed by nivolumab (arm B). Both trial sequences were followed by maintenance nivolumab. General study outcomes and caveats: The model for predicting response that combines TCR metrics with mutation burden needs to be validated in larger, independent patient cohorts.

The sample's treatment or condition label, in plain terms: randomized to nivolumab then ipilimumab (arm A) or the reverse (arm B). None of the trial patients had been given prior DNA-damaging chemotherapy. Thawed PBMCs were sorted on a FACS Aria II flow cytometer to isolate live CD3+CD8+ cells negative for CD19 and CD56. The samples were obtained from melanoma patients enrolled in CheckMate 064, an open-label, randomized phase II trial testing sequential checkpoint blockade. Leukapheresis was used to collect peripheral blood mononuclear cells, which were then purified with Ficoll-Paque and frozen in human serum with roughly 9% DMSO. Immediately after sorting, the purity of the sorted blood CD3+CD8+ cells was confirmed to be >95%, and DNA was then extracted. V is reduced by 6 bases and J by 5 bases, leaving a spacing of 16 bases between them. Based on the germline V gene, the CDR1 and CDR2 sequences are MNHEY and SVGAGI. The CDR3, cysteine through phenylalanine, is 14 amino acids long. Only the CDR3 region is kept as DNA, spanning 42 bases read in frame from base 1.

Here the sequenced sample was CD8+ T cells sorted from blood (inferred from file names), taken from a patient given nivolumab and ipilimumab in sequence. The sequence derives from a human donor with melanoma. The chain links TRBV6-5 with TRBJ1-1; tentative D gene TRBD1, with 5 bases matching. The CDR3 protein: CASSSGTEGTEAFF. Read as DNA, the sequence is TGTGCCAGCAGCTCCGGGACTGAGGGGACTGAAGCTTTCTTT.